These 16 T cell receptor beta chains share one sample of origin, sequenced in a study of shared clonotypes between healthy human individuals. Measured with immunoSEQ multiplex PCR; TCRdb has only the in-frame clones, and not every one. The sample carries over a million clones, 98% recorded once. Sequencing was carried out using naive CD4+ T cells sorted from blood. Subset specified: CD45RA+ positively selected. Every receptor here comes from a man between 25 and 39 years old in good health.

CDR3 coding DNA: TGTGCCAGCTCACGGTTAGCGAAAAACACCGGGGAGCTGTTTTTT. Translating it yields CASSRLAKNTGELFF. The chain combines TRBV18 with TRBJ2-2; possibly TRBD2 for D (5 bases). Germline CDR1 is KGHSH and CDR2 is LQKENI. V was shortened by 4 bases and J by 2 bases, with 11 bases between the two germline ends. CDR3 length: 15 residues.

This chain uses TRBV5-1 with TRBJ2-1; 7 bases line up with TRBD1. The CDR3 has 15 amino acids. V shed 4 bases, J shed 9 bases, and the junction held 13 bases outside the gene matches. Germline CDR1 SGHRS, CDR2 YFSETQ. Here the CDR3 DNA reads TGCGCCAGCAGCACTAACACAGGGGTCGGCCGTGAGCAGTTCTTC. This encodes CASSTNTGVGREQFF.

DNA for the CDR3: TGTGCCAGCAGAGGGGGGCCGACAGGGGCTTACGAGCAGTACTTC. It yields the protein CASRGGPTGAYEQYF. The chain links TRBV21-1 to TRBJ2-7; TRBD1, as called in the table, went unchecked against the DNA. TRBV21-1 is described as a pseudogene. This CDR3 region has 15 residues.

This clone was seen a single time. This chain connects TRBV5-8 to TRBJ2-7; D not resolved. CDR1 is SGHTS, CDR2 YDEGEE, per germline. Trimming took off 1 base at V and 0 bases at J, with 8 bases between the two ends. The length of the CDR3 is 14 residues. CDR3 region: CASSLLGISYEQYF. The CDR3 DNA sequence: TGTGCCAGCAGCTTGTTAGGGATCTCCTACGAGCAGTACTTC.

V gene TRBV10-3 combines with J gene TRBJ2-7; D is ambiguous. The CDR3 runs to 13 residues. V was clipped by 2 bases and J by 2 bases, with 7 bases between them. Germline V lookup: CDR1 ENHRY, CDR2 SYGVKD. The CDR3 is CAISEADAYEQYF. The CDR3 bases are TGTGCCATCAGTGAGGCAGACGCCTACGAGCAGTACTTC.

V and J are TRBV6-6 and TRBJ1-5, with D unresolved. V lost 8 bases and J lost 1, with 6 bases in between. Per the germline V gene, CDR1 is MNHNY and CDR2 is SVGAGI (reference sequence). The CDR3 loop spans 12 amino acids. The CDR3 nucleotides are TGTGCCAGCGGTTTCAGCAATCAGCCCCAGCATTTT. Translation: CASGFSNQPQHF.

The gene calls are TRBV4-3 and TRBJ2-6; 7 positions match TRBD1. This CDR3 region has 17 residues. V lost 3 bases and J lost 1; bases outside the gene matches: 6. Germline V CDR1 and CDR2: LGHNA, YSLEER. The CDR3 loop is CASSQTGQPSGANVLTF. In DNA, the CDR3 is TGCGCCAGCAGCCAGACGGGACAGCCATCTGGGGCCAACGTCCTGACTTTC.

This rearrangement joins TRBV7-6 to TRBJ1-1; possible D gene TRBD1, 6 bases. Trimming removed 4 bases at V and 1 base at J, with 16 bases between. The germline V gene has CDR1 SGHVS and CDR2 FNYEAQ. This CDR3 is built from 16 residues. CDR3 region: CASSSRAGASNTEAFF. In DNA, the CDR3 is TGTGCCAGCAGCTCCCGGGCAGGGGCGTCGAACACTGAAGCTTTCTTT. Variable domain in full (rest from reference TRBV7-6 and TRBJ1-1): GAGVSQSPRYKVTKRGQDVALRCDPISGHVSLYWYRQALGQGPEFLTYFNYEAQQDKSGLPNDRFSAERPEGSISTLTIQRTEQRDSAMYRCASSSRAGASNTEAFFGQGTRLTVV.

This sequence joins TRBV5-1 and TRBJ2-1, with a possible D match to TRBD1 (6 bases). The V end lost 2 bases, the J end lost 4 bases, and 13 bases lay between the germline ends. The CDR3 consists of 15 residues. CDR1 and CDR2 (germline): SGHRS, YFSETQ. This CDR3 is CASSFAGQTYNEQFF. As DNA, the CDR3 is TGCGCCAGCAGCTTCGCAGGACAGACATACAATGAGCAGTTCTTC.

The chain joins TRBV7-2 to TRBJ2-1; D gene unclear. The CDR3 is made up of 12 amino acids. Trimming left V 5 bases short and J 9 bases short, with 11 bases between. Germline V gene data show CDR1 as SGHTA and CDR2 as FQGNSA. The CDR3 region has the DNA TGTGCCAGCAGCCCCCGATTGGGTGAGCAGTTCTTC. Its translation: CASSPRLGEQFF. Together with reference TRBV7-2 and TRBJ2-1, the CDR3 gives the full variable domain: GAGVSQSPSNKVTEKGKDVELRCDPISGHTALYWYRQSLGQGLEFLIYFQGNSAPDKSGLPSDRFSAERTGGSVSTLTIQRTQQEDSAVYLCASSPRLGEQFFGPGTRLTVL.

The genes are TRBV6-1 and TRBJ2-1, with D perhaps matching TRBD2 (5 bases). Deletions cut 3 bases from V and 7 bases from J, with 16 bases between. Germline CDR1 and CDR2: MNHNS and SASEGT. CDR3 length: 15 amino acids. DNA for the CDR3: TGTGCCAGCAGTGATGGGAGAGAGTCGGGGAATGAGCAGTTCTTC. Residues: CASSDGRESGNEQFF.

As DNA, the CDR3 is TGTGCCAGCAGCTTTCGGGAGTTACCGAACATTCAGTACTTC. The encoded protein is CASSFRELPNIQYF. V gene TRBV5-5 combines with J gene TRBJ2-4, with D maybe TRBD2 (6 bases). Germline loops: CDR1 SGHKS, CDR2 YYEKEE (reference sequence). The CDR3 has 14 amino acids. The V and J ends lost 2 bases and 7 bases respectively, with 13 bases between them.

The chain is built from TRBV9 and TRBJ2-2, with 11 bases fitting TRBD2. This CDR3 has 16 residues. The junction had 5 bases not matched to a gene; V was cut back by 2 bases and J by 5 bases. CDR1 and CDR2 from the germline V gene are SGDLS and YYNGEE. The CDR3, as DNA: TGTGCCAGCAGCGTCAGCACTAGCGGGAGTACCGGGGAGCTGTTTTTT. Translated: CASSVSTSGSTGELFF. Using reference TRBV9 and TRBJ2-2 for the parts outside the CDR3, the full variable domain is DSGVTQTPKHLITATGQRVTLRCSPRSGDLSVYWYQQSLDQGLQFLIQYYNGEERAKGNILERFSAQQFPDLHSELNLSSLELGDSALYFCASSVSTSGSTGELFFGEGSRLTVL.

The chain has TRBV5-4 and TRBJ2-1; 9 bases agree with TRBD1. The germline V gene has CDR1 SGHNT and CDR2 YYREEE (reference sequence). Trimming cost V 3 bases and J 2 bases; bases outside gene matches: 6. This CDR3 region has 16 residues. The CDR3 reads CASSWRDRVPYNEQFF. DNA of the CDR3: TGTGCCAGCAGCTGGAGGGACAGGGTACCCTACAATGAGCAGTTCTTC.

V usage is TRBV11-2 and J usage is TRBJ2-7; tentatively, D is TRBD1 or TRBD2 (5 bases each). The CDR3 is 18 residues long. Germline assignment: CDR1 SGHAT and CDR2 FQNNGV. Trimming removed 2 bases at V and 6 bases at J, with 26 bases between. CDR3 in DNA: TGTGCCAGCAGCTTAAGAGATCTGAGGGGTGTAAGGGCGGCCGAGCAGTACTTC. Amino acid sequence: CASSLRDLRGVRAAEQYF.

V gene TRBV11-3 combines with J gene TRBJ2-2; the D is unclear. The V end lost 5 bases, the J end lost 2 bases, and 12 bases lay between the germline ends. Per the germline V gene, CDR1 is SGHNT and CDR2 is YENEEA. This CDR3 has 15 residues. The CDR3 reads CASSLGRPNTGELFF. The DNA of the CDR3 is TGTGCCAGCAGCCTTGGTCGACCAAACACCGGGGAGCTGTTTTTT.